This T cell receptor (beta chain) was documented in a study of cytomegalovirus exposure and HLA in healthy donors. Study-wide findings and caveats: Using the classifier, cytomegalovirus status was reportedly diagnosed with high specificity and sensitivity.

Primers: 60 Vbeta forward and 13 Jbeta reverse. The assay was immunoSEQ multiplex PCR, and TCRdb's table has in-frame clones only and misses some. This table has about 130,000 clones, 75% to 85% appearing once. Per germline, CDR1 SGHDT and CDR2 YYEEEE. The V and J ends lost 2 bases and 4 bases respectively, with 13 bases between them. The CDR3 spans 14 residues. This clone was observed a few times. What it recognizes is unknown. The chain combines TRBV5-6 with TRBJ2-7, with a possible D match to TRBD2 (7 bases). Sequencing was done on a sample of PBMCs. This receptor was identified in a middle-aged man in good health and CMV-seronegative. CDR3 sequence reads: CASSFRGGRYEQYF. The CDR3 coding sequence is TGTGCCAGCAGCTTTAGGGGGGGGCGGTACGAGCAGTACTTC.